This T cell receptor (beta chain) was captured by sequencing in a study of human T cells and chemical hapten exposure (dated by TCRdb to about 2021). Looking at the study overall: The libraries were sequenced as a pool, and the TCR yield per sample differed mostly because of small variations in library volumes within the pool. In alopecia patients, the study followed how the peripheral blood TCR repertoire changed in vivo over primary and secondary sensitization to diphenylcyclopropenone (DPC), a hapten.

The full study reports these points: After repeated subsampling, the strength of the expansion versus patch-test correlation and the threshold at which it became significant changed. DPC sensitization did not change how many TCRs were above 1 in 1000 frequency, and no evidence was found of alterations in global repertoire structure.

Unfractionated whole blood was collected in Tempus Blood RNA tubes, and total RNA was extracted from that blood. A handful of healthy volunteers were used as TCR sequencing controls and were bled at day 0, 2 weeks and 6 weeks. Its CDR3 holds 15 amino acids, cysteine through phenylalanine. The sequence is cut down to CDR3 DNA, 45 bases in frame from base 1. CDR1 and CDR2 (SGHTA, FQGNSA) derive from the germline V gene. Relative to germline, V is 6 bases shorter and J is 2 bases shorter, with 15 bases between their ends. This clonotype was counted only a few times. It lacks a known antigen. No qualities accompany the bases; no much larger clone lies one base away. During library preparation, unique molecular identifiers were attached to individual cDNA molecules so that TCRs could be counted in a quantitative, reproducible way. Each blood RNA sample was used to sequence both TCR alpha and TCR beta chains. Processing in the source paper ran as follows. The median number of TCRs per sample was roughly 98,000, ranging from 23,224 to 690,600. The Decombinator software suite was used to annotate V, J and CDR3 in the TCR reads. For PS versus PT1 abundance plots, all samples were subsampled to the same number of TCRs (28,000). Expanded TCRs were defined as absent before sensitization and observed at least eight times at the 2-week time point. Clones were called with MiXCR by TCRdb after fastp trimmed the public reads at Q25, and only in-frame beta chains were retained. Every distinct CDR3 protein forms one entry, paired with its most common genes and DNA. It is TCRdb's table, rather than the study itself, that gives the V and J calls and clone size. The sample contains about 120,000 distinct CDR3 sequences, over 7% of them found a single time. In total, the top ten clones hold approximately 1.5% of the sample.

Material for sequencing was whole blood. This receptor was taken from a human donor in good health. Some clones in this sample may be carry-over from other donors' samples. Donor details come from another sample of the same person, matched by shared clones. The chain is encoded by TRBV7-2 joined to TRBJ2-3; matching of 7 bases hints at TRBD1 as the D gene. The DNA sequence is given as TGTGCCAGCAGGGAGGGGACAGAACTCACAGATACGCAGTATTTT. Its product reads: CASREGTELTDTQYF. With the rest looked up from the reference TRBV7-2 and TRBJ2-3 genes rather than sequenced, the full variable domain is GAGVSQSPSNKVTEKGKDVELRCDPISGHTALYWYRQSLGQGLEFLIYFQGNSAPDKSGLPSDRFSAERTGGSVSTLTIQRTQQEDSAVYLCASREGTELTDTQYFGPGTRLTVL.